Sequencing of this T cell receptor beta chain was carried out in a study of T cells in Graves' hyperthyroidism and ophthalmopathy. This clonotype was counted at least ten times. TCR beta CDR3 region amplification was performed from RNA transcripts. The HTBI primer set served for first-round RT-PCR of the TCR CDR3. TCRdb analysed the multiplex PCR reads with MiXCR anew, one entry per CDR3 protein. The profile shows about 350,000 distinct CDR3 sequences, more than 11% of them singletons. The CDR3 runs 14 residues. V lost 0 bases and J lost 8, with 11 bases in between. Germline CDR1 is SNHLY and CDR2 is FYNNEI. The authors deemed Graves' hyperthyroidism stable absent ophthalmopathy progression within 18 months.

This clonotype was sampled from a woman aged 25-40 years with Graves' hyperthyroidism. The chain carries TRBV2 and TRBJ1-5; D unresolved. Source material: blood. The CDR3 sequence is CASSEAETRKPQHF. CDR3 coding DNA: TGTGCCAGCAGTGAAGCTGAGACCCGGAAGCCCCAGCATTTT.